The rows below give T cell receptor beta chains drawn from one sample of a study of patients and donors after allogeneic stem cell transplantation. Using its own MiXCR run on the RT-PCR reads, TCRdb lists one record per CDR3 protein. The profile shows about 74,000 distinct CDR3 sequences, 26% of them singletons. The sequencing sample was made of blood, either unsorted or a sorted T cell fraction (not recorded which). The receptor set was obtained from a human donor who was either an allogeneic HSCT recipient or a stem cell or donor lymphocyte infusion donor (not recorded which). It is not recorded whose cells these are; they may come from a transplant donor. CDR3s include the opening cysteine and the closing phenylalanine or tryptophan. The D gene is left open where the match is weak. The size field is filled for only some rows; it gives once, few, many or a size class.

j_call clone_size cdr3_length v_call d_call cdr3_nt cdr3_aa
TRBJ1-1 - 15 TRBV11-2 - TGTGCCAGCAACCCCCGGATCCGGCGGGGGACTGAAGCTTTCTTT CASNPRIRRGTEAFF
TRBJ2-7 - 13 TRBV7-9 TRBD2 TGTGCCAGCAATTTAGCGGGAGACTACGAGCAGTACTTC CASNLAGDYEQYF
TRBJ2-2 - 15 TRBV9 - TGTGCCAGCAGCTCGCACCAGGTGAACACCGGGGAGCTGTTTTTT CASSSHQVNTGELFF
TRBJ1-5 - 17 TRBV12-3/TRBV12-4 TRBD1 TGTGCCAGCAGACGCCGGGACAGGGGAGGGGTCAATCAGCCCCAGCATTTT CASRRRDRGGVNQPQHF
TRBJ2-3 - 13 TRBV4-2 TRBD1 TGTGCCAGCAGCCAAGCAGGGGGAGATACGCAGTATTTT CASSQAGGDTQYF
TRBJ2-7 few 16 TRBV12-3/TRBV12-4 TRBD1 TGTGCCAGCAGTTCCGACAGGGTTACAAGCTCCTACGAGCAGTACTTC CASSSDRVTSSYEQYF
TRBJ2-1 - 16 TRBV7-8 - TGTGCCAGCAGCGGGGGACTTTTCAGCTCCTACAATGAGCAGTTCTTC CASSGGLFSSYNEQFF
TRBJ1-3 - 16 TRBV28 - TGTGCCAGCAGTTTATCTCGACGGCCCTCTGGAAACACCATATATTTT CASSLSRRPSGNTIYF
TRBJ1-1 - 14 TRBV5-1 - TGCGCCAGCAGCCTACAGGGTAGGGACACTGAAGCTTTCTTT CASSLQGRDTEAFF
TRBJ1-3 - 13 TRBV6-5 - TGTGCCAGCAGTCCGGACAATGGAAACACCATATATTTT CASSPDNGNTIYF
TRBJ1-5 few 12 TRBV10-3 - TGTGCCATCAGTGAGCCCAACACGCCCCAGCATTTT CAISEPNTPQHF
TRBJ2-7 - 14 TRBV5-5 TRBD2 TGTGCCAGCCGACGGAGCGGGAGTACCTACGAGCAGTACTTC CASRRSGSTYEQYF
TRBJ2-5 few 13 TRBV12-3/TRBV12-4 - TGTGCCAGCAGTTGGGACACGCAAGAGACCCAGTACTTC CASSWDTQETQYF
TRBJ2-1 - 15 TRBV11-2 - TGTGCCAGCAGCTTAGATCCCACAGGTGGAAGTGAGCAGTTCTTC CASSLDPTGGSEQFF
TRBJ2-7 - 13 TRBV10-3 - TGTGCCATCAGGTCTAACGGGGGCTACGAGCAGTACTTC CAIRSNGGYEQYF
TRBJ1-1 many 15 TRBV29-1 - TGCAGCGTTGAAATCGGGGTGACTGCGAACACTGAAGCTTTCTTT CSVEIGVTANTEAFF
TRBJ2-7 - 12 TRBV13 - TGTGCCAGCAGCGTCGACTACCGCGAGCAGTACTTC CASSVDYREQYF
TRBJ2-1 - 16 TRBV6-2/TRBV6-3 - TGTGCCAGCAGTGACCCCCAGCGGGTAAATTGGGATGAGCAGTTCTTC CASSDPQRVNWDEQFF
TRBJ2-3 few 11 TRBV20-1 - TGCAGTGCTAGTGACCCAGATACGCAGTATTTT CSASDPDTQYF
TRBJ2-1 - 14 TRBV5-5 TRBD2 TGTGCCAGCATGGGACTAGTCTCCGGTGGTGAGCAGTTCTTC CASMGLVSGGEQFF
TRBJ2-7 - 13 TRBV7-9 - TGTGCCAGCAGCCAGGGGATAACCTACGAGCAGTACTTC CASSQGITYEQYF
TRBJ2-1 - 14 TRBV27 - TGTGCCAGCTGCCCAGGGCCCTCCTACAATGAGCAGTTCTTC CASCPGPSYNEQFF
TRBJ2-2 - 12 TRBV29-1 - TGCAGCGTTGATCTCCCTACCGGGGAGCTGTTTTTT CSVDLPTGELFF
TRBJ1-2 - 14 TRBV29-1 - TGCAGCGTCCTAAGCGGGGCCGAACACGGGGGCTACACCTTC CSVLSGAEHGGYTF
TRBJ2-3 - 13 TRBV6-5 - TGTGCCAGCAGTTCCCCCTCCACAGATACGCAGTATTTT CASSSPSTDTQYF
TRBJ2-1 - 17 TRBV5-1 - TGCGCCAGCAGCTTGGACCCGTTGGTAAGCACCTACAATGAGCAGTTCTTC CASSLDPLVSTYNEQFF